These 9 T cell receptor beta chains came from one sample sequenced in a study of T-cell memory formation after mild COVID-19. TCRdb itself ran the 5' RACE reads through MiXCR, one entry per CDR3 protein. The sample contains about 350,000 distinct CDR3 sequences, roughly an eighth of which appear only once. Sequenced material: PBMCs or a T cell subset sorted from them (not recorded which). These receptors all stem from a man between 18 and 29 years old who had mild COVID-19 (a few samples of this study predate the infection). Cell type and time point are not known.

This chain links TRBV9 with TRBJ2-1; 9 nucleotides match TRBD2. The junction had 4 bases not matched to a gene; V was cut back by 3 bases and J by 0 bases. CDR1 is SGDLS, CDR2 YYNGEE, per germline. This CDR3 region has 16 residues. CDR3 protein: CASSGSGGYSYNEQFF. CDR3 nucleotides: TGTGCCAGCAGCGGAAGCGGGGGGTACTCCTACAATGAGCAGTTCTTC.

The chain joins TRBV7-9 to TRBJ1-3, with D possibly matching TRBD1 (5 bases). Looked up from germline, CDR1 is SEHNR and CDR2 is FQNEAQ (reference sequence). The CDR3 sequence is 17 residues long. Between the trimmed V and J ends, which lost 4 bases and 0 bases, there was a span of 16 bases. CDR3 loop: CASSSMGTGNSGNTIYF. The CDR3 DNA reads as TGTGCCAGCAGCTCCATGGGGACGGGGAACTCTGGAAACACCATATATTTT.

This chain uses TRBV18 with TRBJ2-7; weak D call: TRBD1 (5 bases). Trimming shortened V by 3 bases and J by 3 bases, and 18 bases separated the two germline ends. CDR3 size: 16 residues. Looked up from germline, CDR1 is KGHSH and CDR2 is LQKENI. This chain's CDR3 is CASSPHRLGQNYEQYF. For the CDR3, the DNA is TGTGCCAGCTCACCCCACAGATTGGGGCAAAACTACGAGCAGTACTTC.

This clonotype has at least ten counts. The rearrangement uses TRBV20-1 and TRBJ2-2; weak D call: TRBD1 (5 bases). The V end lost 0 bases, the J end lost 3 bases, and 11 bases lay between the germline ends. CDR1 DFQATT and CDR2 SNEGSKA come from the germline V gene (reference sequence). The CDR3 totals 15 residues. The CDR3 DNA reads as TGCAGTGCTAGAGAATACAGGCGCGACACCGGGGAGCTGTTTTTT. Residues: CSAREYRRDTGELFF.

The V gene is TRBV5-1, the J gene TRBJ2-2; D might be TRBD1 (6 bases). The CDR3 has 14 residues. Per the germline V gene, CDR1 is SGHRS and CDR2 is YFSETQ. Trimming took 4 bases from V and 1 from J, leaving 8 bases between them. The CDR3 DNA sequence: TGCGCCAGCAGCCGGGGACAGAACACCGGGGAGCTGTTTTTT. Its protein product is CASSRGQNTGELFF.

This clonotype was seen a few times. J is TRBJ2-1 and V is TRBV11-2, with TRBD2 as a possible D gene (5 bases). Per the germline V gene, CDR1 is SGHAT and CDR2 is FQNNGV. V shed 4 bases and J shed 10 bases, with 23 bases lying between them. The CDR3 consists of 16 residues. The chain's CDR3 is CASSSISGSRVSEQFF. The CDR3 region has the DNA TGTGCCAGCAGCTCAATATCGGGGAGCCGGGTGAGCGAGCAGTTCTTC.

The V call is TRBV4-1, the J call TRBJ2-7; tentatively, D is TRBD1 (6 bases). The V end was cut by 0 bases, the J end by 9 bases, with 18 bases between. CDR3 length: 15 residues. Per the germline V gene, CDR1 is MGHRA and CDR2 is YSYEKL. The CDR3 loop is CASSQEWTAAVRQYF. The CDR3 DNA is TGCGCCAGCAGCCAAGAATGGACAGCAGCGGTCAGGCAGTACTTC.

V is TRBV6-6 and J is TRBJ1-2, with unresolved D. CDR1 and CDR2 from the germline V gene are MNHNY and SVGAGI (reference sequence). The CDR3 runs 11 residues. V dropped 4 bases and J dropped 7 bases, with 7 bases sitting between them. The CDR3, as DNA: TGTGCCAGCAGTTCAGACCCTGGCTACACCTTC. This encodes CASSSDPGYTF.

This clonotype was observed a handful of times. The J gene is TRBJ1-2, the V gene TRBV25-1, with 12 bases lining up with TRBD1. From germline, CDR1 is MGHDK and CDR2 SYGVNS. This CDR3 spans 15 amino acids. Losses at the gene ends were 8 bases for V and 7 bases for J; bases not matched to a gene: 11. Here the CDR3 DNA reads TGTGCCAGCGGTCCGGGACAGGGGGCGCGGCGTGGCTACACCTTC. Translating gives CASGPGQGARRGYTF.